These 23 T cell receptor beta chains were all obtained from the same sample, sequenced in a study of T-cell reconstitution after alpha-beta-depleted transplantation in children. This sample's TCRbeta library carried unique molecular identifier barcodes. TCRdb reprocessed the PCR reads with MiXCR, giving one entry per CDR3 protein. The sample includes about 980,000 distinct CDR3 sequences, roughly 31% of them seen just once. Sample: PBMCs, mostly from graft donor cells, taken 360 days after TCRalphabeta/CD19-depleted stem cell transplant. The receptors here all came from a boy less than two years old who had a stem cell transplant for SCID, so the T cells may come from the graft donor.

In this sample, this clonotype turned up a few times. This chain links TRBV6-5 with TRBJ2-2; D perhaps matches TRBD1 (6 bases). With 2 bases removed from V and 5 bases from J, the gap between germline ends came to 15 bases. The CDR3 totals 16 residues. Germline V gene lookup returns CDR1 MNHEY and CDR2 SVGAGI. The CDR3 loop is CASSYGPDRPTGELFF. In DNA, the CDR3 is TGTGCCAGCAGTTACGGCCCGGACAGACCTACCGGGGAGCTGTTTTTT.

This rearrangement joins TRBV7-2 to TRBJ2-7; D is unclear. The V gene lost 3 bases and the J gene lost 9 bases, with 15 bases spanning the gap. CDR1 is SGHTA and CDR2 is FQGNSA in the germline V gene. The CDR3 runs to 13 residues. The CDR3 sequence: CASSFIEVFGQYF. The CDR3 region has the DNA TGTGCCAGCAGCTTTATCGAAGTGTTTGGGCAGTACTTC.

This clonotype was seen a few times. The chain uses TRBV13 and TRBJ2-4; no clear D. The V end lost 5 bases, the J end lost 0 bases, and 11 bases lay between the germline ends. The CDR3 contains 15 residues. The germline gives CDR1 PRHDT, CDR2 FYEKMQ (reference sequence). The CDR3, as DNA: TGTGCCAGCAGCCGACGGTCGTTAGCCAAAAACATTCAGTACTTC. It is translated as CASSRRSLAKNIQYF.

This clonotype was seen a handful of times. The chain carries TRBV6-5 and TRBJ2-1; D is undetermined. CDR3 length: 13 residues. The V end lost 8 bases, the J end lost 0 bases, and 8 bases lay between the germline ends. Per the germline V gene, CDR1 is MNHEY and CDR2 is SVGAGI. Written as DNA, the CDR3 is TGTGCCAGCGGCCGCAGCTCCTACAATGAGCAGTTCTTC. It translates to CASGRSSYNEQFF.

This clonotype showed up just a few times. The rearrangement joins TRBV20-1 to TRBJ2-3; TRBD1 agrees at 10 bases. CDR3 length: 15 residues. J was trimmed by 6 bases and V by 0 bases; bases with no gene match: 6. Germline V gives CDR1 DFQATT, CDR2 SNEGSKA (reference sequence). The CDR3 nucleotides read TGCAGTGCTAGAGAGGACAGGGGGAGTTTGGATACGCAGTATTTT. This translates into CSAREDRGSLDTQYF.

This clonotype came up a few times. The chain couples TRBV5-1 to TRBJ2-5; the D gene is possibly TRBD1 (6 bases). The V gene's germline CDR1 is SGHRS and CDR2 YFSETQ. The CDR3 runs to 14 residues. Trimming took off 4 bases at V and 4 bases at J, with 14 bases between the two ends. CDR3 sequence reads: CASSIRQDGETQYF. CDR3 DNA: TGCGCCAGCAGCATCCGACAGGATGGAGAGACCCAGTACTTC. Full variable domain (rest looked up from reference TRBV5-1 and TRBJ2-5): KAGVTQTPRYLIKTRGQQVTLSCSPISGHRSVSWYQQTPGQGLQFLFEYFSETQRNKGNFPGRFSGRQFSNSRSEMNVSTLELGDSALYLCASSIRQDGETQYFGPGTRLLVL.

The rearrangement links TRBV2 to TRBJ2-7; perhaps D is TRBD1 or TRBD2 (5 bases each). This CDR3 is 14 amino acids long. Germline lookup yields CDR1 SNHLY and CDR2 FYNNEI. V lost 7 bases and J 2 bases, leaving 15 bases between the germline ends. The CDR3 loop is CASTDPGTAYEQYF. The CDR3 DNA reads TGTGCCAGCACCGACCCAGGGACGGCCTACGAGCAGTACTTC. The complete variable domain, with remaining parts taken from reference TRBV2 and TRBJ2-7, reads EPEVTQTPSHQVTQMGQEVILRCVPISNHLYFYWYRQILGQKVEFLVSFYNNEISEKSEIFDDQFSVERPDGSNFTLKIRSTKLEDSAMYFCASTDPGTAYEQYFGPGTRLTVT.

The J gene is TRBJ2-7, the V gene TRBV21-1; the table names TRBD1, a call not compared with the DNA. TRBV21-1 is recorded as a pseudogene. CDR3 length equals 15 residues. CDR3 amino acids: CASSKPGQRSHEQYF. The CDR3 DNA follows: TGTGCCAGCAGCAAACCGGGACAGAGGAGTCACGAGCAGTACTTC.

The CDR3 sequence is CASSGSRGTGFEQFF. Here the CDR3 DNA reads TGTGCCAGCAGCGGGTCTAGAGGGACTGGATTTGAGCAGTTCTTC. The V call is TRBV9, the J call TRBJ2-1; TRBD2 is a possible D gene (6 bases). Germline assignment: CDR1 SGDLS and CDR2 YYNGEE. There are 15 residues in the CDR3. Trimming pared 3 bases from V and 9 bases from J, leaving 19 bases between.

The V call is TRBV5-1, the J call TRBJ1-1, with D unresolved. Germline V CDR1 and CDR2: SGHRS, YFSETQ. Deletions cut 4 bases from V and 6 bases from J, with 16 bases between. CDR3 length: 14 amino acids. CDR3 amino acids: CASSLLPQVPEAFF. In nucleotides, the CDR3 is TGCGCCAGCAGCCTCCTCCCCCAGGTACCTGAAGCTTTCTTT. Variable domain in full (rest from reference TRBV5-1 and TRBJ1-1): KAGVTQTPRYLIKTRGQQVTLSCSPISGHRSVSWYQQTPGQGLQFLFEYFSETQRNKGNFPGRFSGRQFSNSRSEMNVSTLELGDSALYLCASSLLPQVPEAFFGQGTRLTVV.

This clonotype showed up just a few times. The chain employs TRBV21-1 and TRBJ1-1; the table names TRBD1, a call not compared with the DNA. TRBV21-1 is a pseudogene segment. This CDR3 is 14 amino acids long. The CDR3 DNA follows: TGTGCCAGCAGGGACCGGGACAAGAACACTGAAGCTTTCTTT. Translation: CASRDRDKNTEAFF.

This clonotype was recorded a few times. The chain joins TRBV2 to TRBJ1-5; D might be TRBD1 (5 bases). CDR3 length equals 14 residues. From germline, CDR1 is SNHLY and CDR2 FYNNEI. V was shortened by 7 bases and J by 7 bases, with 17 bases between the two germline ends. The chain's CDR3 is CASKTTAARQPQHF. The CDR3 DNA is TGTGCCAGCAAAACGACAGCGGCTCGGCAGCCCCAGCATTTT.

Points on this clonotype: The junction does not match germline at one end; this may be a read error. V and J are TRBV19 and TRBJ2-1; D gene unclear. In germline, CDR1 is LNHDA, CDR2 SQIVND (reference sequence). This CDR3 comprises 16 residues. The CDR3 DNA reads TGTACCAGTAGTATACTCGGCGGCAGCTCCTACAATGAGCAGTTCTTC. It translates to CTSSILGGSSYNEQFF.

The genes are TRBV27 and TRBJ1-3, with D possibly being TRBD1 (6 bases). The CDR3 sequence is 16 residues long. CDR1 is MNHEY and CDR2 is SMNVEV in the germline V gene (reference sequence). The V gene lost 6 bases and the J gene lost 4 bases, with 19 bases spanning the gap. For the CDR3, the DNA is TGTGCCAGCAGAAGTTCTGTCGGACAGCGGGGAAACACCATATATTTT. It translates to CASRSSVGQRGNTIYF.

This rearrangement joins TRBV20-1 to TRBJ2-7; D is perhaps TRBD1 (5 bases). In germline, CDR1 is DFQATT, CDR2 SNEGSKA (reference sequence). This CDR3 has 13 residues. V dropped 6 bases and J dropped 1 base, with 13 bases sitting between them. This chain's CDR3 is CSATRASSYEQYF. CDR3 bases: TGCAGTGCCACCAGGGCTTCGTCCTACGAGCAGTACTTC.

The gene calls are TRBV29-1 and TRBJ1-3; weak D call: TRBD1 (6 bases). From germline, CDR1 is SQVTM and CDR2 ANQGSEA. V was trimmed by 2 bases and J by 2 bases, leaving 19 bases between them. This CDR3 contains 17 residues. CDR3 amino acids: CSVEIGGGRIPGNTIYF. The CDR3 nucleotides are TGCAGCGTTGAAATAGGAGGGGGACGAATTCCTGGAAACACCATATATTTT.

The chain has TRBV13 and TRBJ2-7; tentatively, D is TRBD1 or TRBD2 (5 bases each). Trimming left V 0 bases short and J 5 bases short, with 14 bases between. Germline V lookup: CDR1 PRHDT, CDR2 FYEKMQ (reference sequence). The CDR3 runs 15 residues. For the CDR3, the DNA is TGTGCCAGCAGCTTAGGGACCGAGGGGCTCCACGAGCAGTACTTC. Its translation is CASSLGTEGLHEQYF. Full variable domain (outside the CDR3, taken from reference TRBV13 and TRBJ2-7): AAGVIQSPRHLIKEKRETATLKCYPIPRHDTVYWYQQGPGQDPQFLISFYEKMQSDKGSIPDRFSAQQFSDYHSELNMSSLELGDSALYFCASSLGTEGLHEQYFGPGTRLTVT.

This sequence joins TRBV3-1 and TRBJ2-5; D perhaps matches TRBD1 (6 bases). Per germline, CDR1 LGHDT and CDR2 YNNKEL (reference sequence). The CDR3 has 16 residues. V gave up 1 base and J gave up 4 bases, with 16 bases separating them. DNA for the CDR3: TGTGCCAGCAGCCAAGCACAGGGCTCGAGAGGAGAGACCCAGTACTTC. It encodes CASSQAQGSRGETQYF.

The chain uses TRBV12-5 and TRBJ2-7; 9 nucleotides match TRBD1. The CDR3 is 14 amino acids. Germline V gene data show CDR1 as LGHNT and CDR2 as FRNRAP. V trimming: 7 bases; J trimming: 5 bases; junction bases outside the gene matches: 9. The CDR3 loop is CASARRDREDEQYF. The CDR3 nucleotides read TGTGCTAGTGCCAGACGGGACAGGGAGGACGAGCAGTACTTC. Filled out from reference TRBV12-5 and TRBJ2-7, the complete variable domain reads DARVTQTPRHKVTEMGQEVTMRCQPILGHNTVFWYRQTMMQGLELLAYFRNRAPLDDSGMPKDRFSAEMPDATLATLKIQPSEPRDSAVYFCASARRDREDEQYFGPGTRLTVT.

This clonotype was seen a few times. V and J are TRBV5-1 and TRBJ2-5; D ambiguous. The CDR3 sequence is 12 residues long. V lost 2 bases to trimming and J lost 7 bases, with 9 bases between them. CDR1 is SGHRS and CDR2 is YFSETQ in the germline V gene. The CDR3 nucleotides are TGCGCCAGCAGCTTCGTACTGGGGACCCAGTACTTC. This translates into CASSFVLGTQYF.

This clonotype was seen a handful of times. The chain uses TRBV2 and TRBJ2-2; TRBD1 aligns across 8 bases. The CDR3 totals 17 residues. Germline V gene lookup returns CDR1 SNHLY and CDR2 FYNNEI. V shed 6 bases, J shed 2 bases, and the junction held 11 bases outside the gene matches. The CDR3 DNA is TGTGCCAGCAGATTGAGGGCGGGACAGGTTAACACCGGGGAGCTGTTTTTT. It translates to CASRLRAGQVNTGELFF.

CDR3 amino acids: CASSPTVAHEQYF. CDR3 coding DNA: TGTGCCAGTAGCCCGACAGTCGCCCACGAGCAGTACTTC. The chain uses TRBV19 and TRBJ2-7; a weak D match, TRBD1 (5 bases). V was trimmed by 6 bases and J by 5 bases, leaving 14 bases between them. The V gene's germline CDR1 is LNHDA and CDR2 SQIVND (reference sequence). The CDR3 length is 13 residues.

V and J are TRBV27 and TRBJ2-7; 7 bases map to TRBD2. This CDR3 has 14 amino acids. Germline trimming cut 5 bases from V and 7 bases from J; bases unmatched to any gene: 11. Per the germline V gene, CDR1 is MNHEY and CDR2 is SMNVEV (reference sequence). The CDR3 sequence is CASSPNLGGVEQYF. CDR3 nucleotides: TGTGCCAGCAGTCCGAACCTTGGGGGGGTAGAGCAGTACTTC.